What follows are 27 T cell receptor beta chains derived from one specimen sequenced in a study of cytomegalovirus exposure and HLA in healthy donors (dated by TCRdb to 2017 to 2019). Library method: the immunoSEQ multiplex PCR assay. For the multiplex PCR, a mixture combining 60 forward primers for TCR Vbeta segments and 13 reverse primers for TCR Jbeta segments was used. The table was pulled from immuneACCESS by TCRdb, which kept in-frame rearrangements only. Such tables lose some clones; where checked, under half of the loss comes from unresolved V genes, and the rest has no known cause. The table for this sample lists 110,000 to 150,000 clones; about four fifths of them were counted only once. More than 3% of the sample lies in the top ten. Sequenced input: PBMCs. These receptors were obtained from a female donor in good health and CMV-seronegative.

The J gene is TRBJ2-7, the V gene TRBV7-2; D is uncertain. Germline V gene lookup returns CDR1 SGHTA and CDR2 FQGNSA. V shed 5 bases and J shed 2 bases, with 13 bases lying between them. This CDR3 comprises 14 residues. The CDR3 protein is CASSPPAGTYEQYF. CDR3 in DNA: TGTGCCAGCAGCCCCCCCGCAGGAACCTACGAGCAGTACTTC. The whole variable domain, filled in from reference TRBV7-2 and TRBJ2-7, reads GAGVSQSPSNKVTEKGKDVELRCDPISGHTALYWYRQSLGQGLEFLIYFQGNSAPDKSGLPSDRFSAERTGGSVSTLTIQRTQQEDSAVYLCASSPPAGTYEQYFGPGTRLTVT.

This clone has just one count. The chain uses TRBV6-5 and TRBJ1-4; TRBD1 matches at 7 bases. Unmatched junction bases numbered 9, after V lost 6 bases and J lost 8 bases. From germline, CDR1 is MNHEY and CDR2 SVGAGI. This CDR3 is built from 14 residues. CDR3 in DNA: TGTGCCAGCAGCAGGGCAGGGGGAAGCGAAAAACTGTTTTTT. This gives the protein CASSRAGGSEKLFF.

The CDR3 coding sequence is TGTGCCAGCAGCCTTAGGTACCTCCAGATAGCGGAGACCTACAATGAGCAGTTCTTC. Protein sequence: CASSLRYLQIAETYNEQFF. V is TRBV13 and J is TRBJ2-1; tentative D call: TRBD2 (6 bases). The CDR3 is 19 amino acids. Germline loops: CDR1 PRHDT, CDR2 FYEKMQ (reference sequence). V was shortened by 5 bases and J by 2 bases, with 25 bases between the two germline ends.

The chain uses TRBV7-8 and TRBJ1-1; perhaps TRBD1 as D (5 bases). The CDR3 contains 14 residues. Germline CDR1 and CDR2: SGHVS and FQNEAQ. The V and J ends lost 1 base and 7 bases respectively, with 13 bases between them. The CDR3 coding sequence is TGTGCCAGCAGCTTAGAACGACCCCAGGGTGAAGCTTTCTTT. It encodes CASSLERPQGEAFF. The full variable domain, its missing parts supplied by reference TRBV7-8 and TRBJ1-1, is GAGVSQSPRYKVAKRGQDVALRCDPISGHVSLFWYQQALGQGPEFLTYFQNEAQLDKSGLPSDRFFAERPEGSVSTLKIQRTQQEDSAVYLCASSLERPQGEAFFGQGTRLTVV.

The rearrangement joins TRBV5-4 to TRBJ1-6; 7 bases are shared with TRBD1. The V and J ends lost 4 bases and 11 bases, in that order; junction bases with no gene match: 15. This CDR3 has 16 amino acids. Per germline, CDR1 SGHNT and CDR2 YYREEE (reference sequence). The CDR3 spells CASSPNNRGWNPPLHF. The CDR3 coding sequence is TGTGCCAGCAGCCCTAATAACAGGGGCTGGAATCCACCCCTCCACTTT.

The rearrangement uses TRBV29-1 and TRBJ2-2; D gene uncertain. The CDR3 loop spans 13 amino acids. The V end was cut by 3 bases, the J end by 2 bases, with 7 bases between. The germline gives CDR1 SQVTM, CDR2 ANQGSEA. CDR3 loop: CSVDSANTGELFF. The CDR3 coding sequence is TGCAGCGTTGACAGCGCAAACACCGGGGAGCTGTTTTTT.

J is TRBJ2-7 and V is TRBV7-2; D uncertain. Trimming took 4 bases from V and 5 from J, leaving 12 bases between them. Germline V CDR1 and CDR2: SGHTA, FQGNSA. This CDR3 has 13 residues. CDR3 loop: CASSSTWLDEQYF. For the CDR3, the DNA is TGTGCCAGCAGCTCAACATGGTTGGACGAGCAGTACTTC.

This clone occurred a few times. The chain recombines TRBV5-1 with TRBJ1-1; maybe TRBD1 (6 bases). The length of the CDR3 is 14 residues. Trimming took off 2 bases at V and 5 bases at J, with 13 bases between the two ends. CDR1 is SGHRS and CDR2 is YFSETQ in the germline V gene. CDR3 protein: CASSFRGARTEAFF. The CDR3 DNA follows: TGCGCCAGCAGCTTCCGGGGGGCGAGGACTGAAGCTTTCTTT. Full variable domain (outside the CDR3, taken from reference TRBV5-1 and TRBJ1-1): KAGVTQTPRYLIKTRGQQVTLSCSPISGHRSVSWYQQTPGQGLQFLFEYFSETQRNKGNFPGRFSGRQFSNSRSEMNVSTLELGDSALYLCASSFRGARTEAFFGQGTRLTVV.

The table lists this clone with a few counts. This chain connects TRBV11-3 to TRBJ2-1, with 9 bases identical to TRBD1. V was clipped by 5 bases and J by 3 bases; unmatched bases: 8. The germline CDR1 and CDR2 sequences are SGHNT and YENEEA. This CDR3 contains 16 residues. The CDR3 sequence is CASSREPGQGYNEQFF. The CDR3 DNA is TGTGCCAGCAGCCGCGAACCGGGACAGGGCTACAATGAGCAGTTCTTC.

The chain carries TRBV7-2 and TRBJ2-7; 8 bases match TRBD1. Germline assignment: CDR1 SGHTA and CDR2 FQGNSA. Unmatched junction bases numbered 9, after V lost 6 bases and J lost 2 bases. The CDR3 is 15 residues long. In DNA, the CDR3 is TGTGCCAGCAGTCAGGGGGCGGGACCAGCCTACGAGCAGTACTTC. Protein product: CASSQGAGPAYEQYF.

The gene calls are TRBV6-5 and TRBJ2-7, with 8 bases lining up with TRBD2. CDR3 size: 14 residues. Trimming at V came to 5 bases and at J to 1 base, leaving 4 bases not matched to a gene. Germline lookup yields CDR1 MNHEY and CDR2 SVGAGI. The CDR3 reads CASSRGGGSYEQYF. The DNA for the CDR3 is TGTGCCAGCAGTCGGGGCGGGGGGTCCTACGAGCAGTACTTC.

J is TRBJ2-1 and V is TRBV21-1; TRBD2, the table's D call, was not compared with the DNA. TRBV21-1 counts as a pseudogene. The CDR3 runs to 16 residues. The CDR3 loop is CASSKASGSSPNEQFF. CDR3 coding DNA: TGTGCCAGCAGCAAGGCTAGCGGGAGTTCTCCCAATGAGCAGTTCTTC.

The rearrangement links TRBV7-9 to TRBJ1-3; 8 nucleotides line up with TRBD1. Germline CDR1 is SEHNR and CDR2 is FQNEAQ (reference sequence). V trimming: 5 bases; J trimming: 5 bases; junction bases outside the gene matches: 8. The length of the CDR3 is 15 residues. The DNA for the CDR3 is TGTGCCAGCAGCCGCCGGACAGGGTCAAGAAACACCATATATTTT. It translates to CASSRRTGSRNTIYF.

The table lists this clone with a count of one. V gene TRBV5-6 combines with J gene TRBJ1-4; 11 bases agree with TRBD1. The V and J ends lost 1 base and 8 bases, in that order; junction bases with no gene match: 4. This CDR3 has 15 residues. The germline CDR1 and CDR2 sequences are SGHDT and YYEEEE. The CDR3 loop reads CASSLRTGGMEKLFF. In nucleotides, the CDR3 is TGTGCCAGCAGCTTGAGGACAGGGGGCATGGAAAAACTGTTTTTT.

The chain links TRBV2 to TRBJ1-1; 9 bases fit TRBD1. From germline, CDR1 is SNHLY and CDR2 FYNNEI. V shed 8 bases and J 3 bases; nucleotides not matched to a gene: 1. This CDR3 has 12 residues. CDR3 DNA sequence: TGTGCCAGCGACAGGGGGTACACTGAAGCTTTCTTT. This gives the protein CASDRGYTEAFF.

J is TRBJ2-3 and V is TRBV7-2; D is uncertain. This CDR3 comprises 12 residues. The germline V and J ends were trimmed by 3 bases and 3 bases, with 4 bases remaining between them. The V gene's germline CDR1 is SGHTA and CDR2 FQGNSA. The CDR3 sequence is CASSFPTDTQYF. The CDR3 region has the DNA TGTGCCAGCAGCTTTCCGACAGATACGCAGTATTTT.

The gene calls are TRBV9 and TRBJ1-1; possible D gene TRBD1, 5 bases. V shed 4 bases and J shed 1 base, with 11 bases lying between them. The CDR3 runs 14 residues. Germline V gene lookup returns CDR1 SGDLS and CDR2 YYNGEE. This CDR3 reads CASSPQGSNTEAFF. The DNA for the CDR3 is TGTGCCAGCAGCCCTCAGGGATCGAACACTGAAGCTTTCTTT.

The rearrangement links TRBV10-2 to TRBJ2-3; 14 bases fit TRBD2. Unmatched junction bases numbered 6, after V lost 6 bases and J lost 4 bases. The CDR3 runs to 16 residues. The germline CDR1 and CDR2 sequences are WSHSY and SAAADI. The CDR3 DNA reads TGCGCCAGCAGGGAGACTAGCGGGAGGGCCGCAGATACGCAGTATTTT. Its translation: CASRETSGRAADTQYF.

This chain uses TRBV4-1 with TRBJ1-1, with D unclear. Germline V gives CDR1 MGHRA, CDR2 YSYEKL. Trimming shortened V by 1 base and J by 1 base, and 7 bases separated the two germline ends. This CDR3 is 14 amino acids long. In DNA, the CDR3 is TGCGCCAGCAGCCAAGTGGGAGGGAACACTGAAGCTTTCTTT. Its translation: CASSQVGGNTEAFF.

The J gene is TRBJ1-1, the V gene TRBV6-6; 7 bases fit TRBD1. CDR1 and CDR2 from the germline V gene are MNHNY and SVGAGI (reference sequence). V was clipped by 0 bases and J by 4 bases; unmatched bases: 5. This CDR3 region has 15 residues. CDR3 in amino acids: CASSYSGTVLTEAFF. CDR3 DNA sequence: TGTGCCAGCAGTTACTCCGGGACAGTCCTCACTGAAGCTTTCTTT.

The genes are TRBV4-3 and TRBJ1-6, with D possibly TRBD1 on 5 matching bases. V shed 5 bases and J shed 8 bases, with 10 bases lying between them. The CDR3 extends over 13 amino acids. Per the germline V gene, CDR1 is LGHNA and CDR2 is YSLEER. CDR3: CASSGGGYSPLHF. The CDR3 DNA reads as TGCGCCAGCAGCGGGGGAGGGTATTCACCCCTCCACTTT.

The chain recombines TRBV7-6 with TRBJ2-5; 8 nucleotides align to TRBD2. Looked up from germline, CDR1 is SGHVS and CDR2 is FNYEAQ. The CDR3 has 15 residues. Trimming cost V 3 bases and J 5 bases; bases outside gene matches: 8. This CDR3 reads CASSLGLVSGETQYF. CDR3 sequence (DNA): TGTGCCAGCAGCTTGGGACTAGTGAGTGGTGAGACCCAGTACTTC.

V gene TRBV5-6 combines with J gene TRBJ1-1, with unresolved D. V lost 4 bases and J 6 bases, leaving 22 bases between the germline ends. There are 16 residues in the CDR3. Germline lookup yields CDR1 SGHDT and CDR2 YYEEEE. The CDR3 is CASSASTVGGMAEAFF. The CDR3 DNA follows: TGTGCCAGCAGCGCCTCCACGGTGGGAGGGATGGCTGAAGCTTTCTTT.

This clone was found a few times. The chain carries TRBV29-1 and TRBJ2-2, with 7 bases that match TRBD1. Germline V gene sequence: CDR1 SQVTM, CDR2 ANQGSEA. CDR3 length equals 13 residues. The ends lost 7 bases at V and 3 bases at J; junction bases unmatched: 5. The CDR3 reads CSANRGDTGELFF. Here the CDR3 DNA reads TGCAGCGCCAACAGGGGCGACACCGGGGAGCTGTTTTTT.

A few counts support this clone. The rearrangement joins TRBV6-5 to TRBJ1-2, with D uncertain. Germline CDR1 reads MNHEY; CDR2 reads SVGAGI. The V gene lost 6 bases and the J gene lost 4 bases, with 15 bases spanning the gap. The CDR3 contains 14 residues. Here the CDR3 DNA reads TGTGCCAGCAGCCGCACAGCTACGGCCTATGGCTACACCTTC. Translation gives CASSRTATAYGYTF.

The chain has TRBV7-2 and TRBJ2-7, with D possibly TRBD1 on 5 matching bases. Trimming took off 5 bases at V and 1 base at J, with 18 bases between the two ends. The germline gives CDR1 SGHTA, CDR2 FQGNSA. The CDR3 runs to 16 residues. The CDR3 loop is CASSPPRARSSYEQYF. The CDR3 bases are TGTGCCAGCAGCCCCCCCAGGGCGCGGAGTTCCTACGAGCAGTACTTC.

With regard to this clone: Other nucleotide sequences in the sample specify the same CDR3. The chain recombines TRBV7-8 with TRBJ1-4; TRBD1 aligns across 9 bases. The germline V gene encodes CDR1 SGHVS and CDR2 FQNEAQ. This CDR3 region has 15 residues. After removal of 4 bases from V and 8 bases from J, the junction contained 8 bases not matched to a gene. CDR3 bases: TGTGCCAGCAGCTCTTCAACAGGGGGCGAGGAAAAACTGTTTTTT. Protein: CASSSSTGGEEKLFF.